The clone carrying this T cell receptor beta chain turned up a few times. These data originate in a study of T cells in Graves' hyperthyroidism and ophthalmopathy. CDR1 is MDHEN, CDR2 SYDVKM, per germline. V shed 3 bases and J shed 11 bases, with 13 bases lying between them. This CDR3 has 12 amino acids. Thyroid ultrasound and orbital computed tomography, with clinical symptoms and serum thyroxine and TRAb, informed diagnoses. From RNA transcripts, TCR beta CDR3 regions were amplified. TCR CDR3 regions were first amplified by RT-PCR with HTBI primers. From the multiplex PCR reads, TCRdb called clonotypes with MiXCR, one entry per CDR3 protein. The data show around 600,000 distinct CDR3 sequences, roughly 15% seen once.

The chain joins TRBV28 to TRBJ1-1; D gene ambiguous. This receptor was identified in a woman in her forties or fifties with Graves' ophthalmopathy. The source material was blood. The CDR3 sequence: CASSFTATYAFF. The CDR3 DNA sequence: TGTGCCAGCAGTTTCACAGCGACATATGCTTTCTTT.